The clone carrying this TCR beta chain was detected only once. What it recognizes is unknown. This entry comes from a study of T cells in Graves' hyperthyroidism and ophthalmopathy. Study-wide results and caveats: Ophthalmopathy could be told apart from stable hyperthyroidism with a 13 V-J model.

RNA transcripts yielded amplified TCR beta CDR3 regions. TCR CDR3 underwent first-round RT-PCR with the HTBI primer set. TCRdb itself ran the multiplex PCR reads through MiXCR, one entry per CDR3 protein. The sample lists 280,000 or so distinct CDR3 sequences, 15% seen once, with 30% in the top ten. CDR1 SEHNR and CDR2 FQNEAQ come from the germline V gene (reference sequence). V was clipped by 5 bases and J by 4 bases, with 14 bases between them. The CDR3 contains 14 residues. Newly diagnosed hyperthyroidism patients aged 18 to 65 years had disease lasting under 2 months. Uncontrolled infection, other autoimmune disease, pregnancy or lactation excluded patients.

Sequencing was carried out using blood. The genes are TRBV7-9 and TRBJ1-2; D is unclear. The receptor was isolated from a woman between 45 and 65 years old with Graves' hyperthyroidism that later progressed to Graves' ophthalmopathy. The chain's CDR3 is CASSGGLSLYGYTF. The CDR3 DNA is TGTGCCAGCAGCGGCGGACTCAGCCTCTATGGCTACACCTTC.